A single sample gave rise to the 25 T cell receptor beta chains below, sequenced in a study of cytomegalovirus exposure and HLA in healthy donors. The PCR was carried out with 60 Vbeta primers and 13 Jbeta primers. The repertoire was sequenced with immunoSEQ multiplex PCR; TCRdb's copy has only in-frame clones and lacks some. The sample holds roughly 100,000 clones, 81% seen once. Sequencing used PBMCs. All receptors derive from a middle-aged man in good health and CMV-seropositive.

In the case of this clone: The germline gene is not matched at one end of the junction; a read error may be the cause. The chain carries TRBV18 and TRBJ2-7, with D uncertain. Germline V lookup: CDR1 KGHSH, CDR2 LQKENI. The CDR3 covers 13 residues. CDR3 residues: CASSPPGSYGQYF. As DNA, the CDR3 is TGTGCCAGCTCACCACCGGGCAGCTACGGGCAGTACTTC.

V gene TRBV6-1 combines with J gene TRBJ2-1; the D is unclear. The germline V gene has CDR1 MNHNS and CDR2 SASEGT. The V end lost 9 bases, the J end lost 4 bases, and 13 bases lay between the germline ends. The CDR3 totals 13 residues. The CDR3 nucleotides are TGTGCCAGTAGAGTCCCCAATTACAATGAGCAGTTCTTC. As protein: CASRVPNYNEQFF.

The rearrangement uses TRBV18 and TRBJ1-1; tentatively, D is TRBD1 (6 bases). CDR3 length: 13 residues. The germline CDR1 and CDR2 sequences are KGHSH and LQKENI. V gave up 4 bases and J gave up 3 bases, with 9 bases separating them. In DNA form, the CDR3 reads TGTGCCAGCTCACTACGACAGGACACTGAAGCTTTCTTT. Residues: CASSLRQDTEAFF.

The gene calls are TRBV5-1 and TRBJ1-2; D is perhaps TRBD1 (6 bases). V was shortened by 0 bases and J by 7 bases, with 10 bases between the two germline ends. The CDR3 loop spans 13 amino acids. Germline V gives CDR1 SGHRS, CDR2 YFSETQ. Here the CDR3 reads CASSLAGVGGYTF. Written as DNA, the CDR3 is TGCGCCAGCAGCTTGGCAGGGGTTGGTGGCTACACCTTC.

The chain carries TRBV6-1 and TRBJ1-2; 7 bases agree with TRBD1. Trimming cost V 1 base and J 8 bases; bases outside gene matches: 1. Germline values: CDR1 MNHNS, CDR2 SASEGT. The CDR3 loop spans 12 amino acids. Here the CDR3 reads CASSEGQGGYTF. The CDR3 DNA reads TGTGCCAGCAGTGAAGGACAGGGCGGCTACACCTTC.

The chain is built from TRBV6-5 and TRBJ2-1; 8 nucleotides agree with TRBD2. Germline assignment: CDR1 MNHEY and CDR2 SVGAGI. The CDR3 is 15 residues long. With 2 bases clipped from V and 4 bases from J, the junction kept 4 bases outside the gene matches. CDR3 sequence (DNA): TGTGCCAGCAGTTACCCGGGGGGGGGTTACAATGAGCAGTTCTTC. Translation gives CASSYPGGGYNEQFF.

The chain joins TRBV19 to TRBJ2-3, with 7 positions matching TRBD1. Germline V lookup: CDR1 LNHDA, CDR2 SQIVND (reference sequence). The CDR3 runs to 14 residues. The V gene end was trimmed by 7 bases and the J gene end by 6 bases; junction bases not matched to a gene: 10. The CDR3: CASTLTGEEDTQYF. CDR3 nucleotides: TGTGCCAGTACCTTAACAGGGGAAGAGGATACGCAGTATTTT.

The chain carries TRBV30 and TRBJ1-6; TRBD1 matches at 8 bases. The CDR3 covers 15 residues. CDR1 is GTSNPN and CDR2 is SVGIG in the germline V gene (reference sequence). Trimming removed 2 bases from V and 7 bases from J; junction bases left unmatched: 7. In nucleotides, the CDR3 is TGTGCCTGGAGTCTAGGACAGGGCGGCAATTCACCCCTCCACTTT. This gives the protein CAWSLGQGGNSPLHF.

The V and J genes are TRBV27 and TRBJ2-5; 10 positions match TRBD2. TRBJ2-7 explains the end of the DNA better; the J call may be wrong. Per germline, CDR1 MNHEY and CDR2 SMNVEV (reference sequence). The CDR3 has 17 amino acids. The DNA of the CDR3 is TGTGCCAGCAGTTTAAGGAACCTAGCGGGAGTCCGGTACGAGCAGTACTTC. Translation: CASSLRNLAGVRYEQYF.

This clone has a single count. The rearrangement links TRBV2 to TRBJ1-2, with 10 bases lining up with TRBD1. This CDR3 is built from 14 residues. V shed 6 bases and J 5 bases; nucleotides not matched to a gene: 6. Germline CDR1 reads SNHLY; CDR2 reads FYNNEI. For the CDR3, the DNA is TGTGCCAGCAGCGCCGAGGGACAGGGGTATGGCTACACCTTC. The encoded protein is CASSAEGQGYGYTF.

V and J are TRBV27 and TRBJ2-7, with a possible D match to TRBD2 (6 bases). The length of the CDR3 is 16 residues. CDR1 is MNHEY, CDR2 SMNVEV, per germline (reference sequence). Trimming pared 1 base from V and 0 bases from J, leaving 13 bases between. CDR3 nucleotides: TGTGCCAGCAGTTTATGGGGGACTGCCAGCTCCTACGAGCAGTACTTC. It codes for CASSLWGTASSYEQYF.

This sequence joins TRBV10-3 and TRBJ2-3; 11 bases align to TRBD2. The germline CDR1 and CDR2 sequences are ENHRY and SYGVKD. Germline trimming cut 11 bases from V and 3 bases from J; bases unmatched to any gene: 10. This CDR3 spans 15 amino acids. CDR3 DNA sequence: TGTGCCGGGTCGCTTAGCGGGGGGGCGACAGATACGCAGTATTTT. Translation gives CAGSLSGGATDTQYF.

This chain's CDR3 is CASGGTIKETQYF. CDR3 DNA: TGTGCCAGCGGAGGGACTATAAAAGAGACCCAGTACTTC. This sequence joins TRBV6-5 and TRBJ2-5; 7 bases fit TRBD2. Germline CDR1 is MNHEY and CDR2 is SVGAGI. The J segment lost 3 bases and the V segment lost 8 bases, leaving 6 bases of the junction unmatched. CDR3 size: 13 residues.

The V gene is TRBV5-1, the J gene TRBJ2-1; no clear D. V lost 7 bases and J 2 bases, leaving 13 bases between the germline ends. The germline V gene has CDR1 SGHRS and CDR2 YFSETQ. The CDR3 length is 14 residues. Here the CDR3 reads CASHTQATYNEQFF. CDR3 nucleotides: TGCGCCAGCCATACGCAGGCTACCTACAATGAGCAGTTCTTC.

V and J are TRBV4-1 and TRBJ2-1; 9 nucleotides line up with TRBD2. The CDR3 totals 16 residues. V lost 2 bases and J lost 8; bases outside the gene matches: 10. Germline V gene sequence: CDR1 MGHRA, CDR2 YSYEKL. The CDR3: CASSQPAGGSGDEQFF. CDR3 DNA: TGCGCCAGCAGCCAACCAGCGGGGGGCTCAGGTGATGAGCAGTTCTTC.

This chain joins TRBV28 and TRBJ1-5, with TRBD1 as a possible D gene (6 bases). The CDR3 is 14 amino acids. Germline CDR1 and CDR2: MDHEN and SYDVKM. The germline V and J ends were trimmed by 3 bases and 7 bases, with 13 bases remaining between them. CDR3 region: CASSFGRGPQPQHF. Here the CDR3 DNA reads TGTGCCAGCAGTTTTGGCAGGGGACCCCAGCCCCAGCATTTT.

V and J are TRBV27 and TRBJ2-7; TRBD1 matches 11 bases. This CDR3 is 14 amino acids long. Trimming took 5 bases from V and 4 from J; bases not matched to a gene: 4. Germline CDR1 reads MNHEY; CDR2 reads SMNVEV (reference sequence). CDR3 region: CASSAGTGGYEQYF. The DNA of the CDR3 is TGTGCCAGCAGTGCCGGGACAGGGGGGTACGAGCAGTACTTC.

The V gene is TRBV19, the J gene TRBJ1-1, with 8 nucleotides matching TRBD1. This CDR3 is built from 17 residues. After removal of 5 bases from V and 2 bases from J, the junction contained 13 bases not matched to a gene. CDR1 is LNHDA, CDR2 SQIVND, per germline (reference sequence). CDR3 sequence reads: CASSFPLGTGRNTEAFF. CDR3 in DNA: TGTGCCAGTAGTTTTCCTCTCGGGACAGGTCGAAACACTGAAGCTTTCTTT.

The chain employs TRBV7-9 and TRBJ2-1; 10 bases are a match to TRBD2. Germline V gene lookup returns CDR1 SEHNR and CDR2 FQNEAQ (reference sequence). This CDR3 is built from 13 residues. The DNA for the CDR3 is TGTTCCGGCGAGCGGGGGGGTTACAATGAGCAGTTCTTC. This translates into CSGERGGYNEQFF.

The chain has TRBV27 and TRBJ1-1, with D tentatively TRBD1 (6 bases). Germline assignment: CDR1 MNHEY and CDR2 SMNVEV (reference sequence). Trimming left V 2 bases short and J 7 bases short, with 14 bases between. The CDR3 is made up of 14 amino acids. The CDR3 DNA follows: TGTGCCAGCAGTTTACAGGGACACCTAAGTGAAGCTTTCTTT. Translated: CASSLQGHLSEAFF.

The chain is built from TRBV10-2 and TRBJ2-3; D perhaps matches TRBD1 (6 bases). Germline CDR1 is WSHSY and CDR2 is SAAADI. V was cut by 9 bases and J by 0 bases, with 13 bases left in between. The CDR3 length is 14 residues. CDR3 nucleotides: TGCGCCAGTGGACTGGGGGCTAGCACAGATACGCAGTATTTT. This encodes CASGLGASTDTQYF.

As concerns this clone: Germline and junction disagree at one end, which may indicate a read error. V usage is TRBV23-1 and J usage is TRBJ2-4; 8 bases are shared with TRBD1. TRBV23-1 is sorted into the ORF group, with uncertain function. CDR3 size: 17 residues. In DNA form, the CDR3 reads TGCGCCAGCAGCCGCCCTGGTCGGGGACAGGCCAAAAACAGTCAGTACTTC. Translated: CASSRPGRGQAKNSQYF.

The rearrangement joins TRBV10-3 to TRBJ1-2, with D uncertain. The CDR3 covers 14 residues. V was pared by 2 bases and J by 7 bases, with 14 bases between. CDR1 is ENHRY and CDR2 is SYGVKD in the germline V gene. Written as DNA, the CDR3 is TGTGCCATCAGTGAGGACACCCCGCGGGGTGGCTACACCTTC. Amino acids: CAISEDTPRGGYTF.

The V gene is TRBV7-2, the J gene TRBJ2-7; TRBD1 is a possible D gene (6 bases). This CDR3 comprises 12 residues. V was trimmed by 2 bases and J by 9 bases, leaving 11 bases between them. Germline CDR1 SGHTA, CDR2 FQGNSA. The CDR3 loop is CASSLPRGAQYF. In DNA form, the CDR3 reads TGTGCCAGCAGCTTACCCAGGGGAGCGCAGTACTTC.

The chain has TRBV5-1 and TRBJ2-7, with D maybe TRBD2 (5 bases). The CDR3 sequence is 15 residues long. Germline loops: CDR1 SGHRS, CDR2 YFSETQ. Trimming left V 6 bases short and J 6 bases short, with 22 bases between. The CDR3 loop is CASIPGEGPYAEQYF. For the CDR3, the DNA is TGCGCCAGCATCCCAGGAGAGGGTCCATATGCCGAGCAGTACTTC.